This T cell receptor beta chain is from a study of human T cells and chemical hapten exposure. Study-wide results and limits: Versus controls, significantly more large CDR3 similarity clusters arose from expanded TCRs.

Treatment reported: therapeutic diphenylcyclopropenone sensitization with weekly scalp DPC. With respect to this clonotype: The target antigen is unknown.

The V gene end was trimmed by 7 bases and the J gene end by 5 bases; junction bases not matched to a gene: 7. Germline V gives CDR1 MGHDK, CDR2 SYGVNS. CDR3 size: 14 residues. Library construction involved attaching unique molecular identifiers to individual cDNA molecules, which allowed quantitative, reproducible TCR counting. TCRdb re-called the reads through MiXCR, storing one row per CDR3 protein. The table shows fewer than 5,000 distinct CDR3 sequences, with just under 50% occurring only once. The sequenced sample was whole blood, obtained before DPC sensitization or 2, 6, or about 24 weeks after (not recorded which). This chain uses TRBV25-1 with TRBJ2-2; 7 positions match TRBD2. The receptor comes from an adult with alopecia areata. Some clones in this sample may be carry-over from other donors' samples. This table probably holds off-target reads from a library built for another chain. This CDR3 reads CASTEWGGTGELFF. CDR3 DNA: TGTGCCAGCACCGAATGGGGGGGTACCGGGGAGCTGTTTTTT.